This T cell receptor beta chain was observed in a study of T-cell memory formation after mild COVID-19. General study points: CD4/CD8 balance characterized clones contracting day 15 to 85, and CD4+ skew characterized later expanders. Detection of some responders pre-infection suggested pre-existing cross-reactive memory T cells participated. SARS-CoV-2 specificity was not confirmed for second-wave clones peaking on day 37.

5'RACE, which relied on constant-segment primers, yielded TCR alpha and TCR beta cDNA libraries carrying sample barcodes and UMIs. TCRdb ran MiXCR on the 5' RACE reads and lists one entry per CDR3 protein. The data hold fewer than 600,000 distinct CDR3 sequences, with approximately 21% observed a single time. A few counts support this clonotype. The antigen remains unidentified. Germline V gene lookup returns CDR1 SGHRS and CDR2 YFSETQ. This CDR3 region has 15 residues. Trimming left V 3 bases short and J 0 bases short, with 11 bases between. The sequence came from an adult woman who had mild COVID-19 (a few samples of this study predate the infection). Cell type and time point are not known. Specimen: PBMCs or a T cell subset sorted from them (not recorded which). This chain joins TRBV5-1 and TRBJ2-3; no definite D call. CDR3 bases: TGCGCCAGCAGCTCGGTGGACCCTAGCACAGATACGCAGTATTTT. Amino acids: CASSSVDPSTDTQYF. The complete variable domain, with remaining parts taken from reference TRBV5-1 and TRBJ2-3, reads KAGVTQTPRYLIKTRGQQVTLSCSPISGHRSVSWYQQTPGQGLQFLFEYFSETQRNKGNFPGRFSGRQFSNSRSEMNVSTLELGDSALYLCASSSVDPSTDTQYFGPGTRLTVL.